This T cell receptor beta chain came from a study of cytotoxic CD8 clonotypes in ibrutinib-treated CLL. Study details: The patients, over ten relapsed/refractory and approximately 14 treatment-naive, included 17 who were IGHV unmutated. Timing of response sample collection was a median roughly twelve months after treatment start, with a range of 6 to 36.

Only in-frame clones appear in the TCRdb table, and some are missing; sequencing was by immunoSEQ multiplex PCR. The table lists 150,000 or so clones, 80% of them singletons, with 7.6% in the top ten. Remarks on this clone: Its antigen is as yet unknown.

This CDR3 is built from 14 residues. Germline CDR1 is SGHNT and CDR2 is YYREEE (reference sequence). Trimming cost V 2 bases and J 2 bases, with 9 bases left between them. Study-level results: Starting clonality was above that of age-matched healthy donors and tracked circulating CD8+ T-cell counts. Public clonotypes occurred uncommonly; on treatment, they contracted or remained stable.

The sample in question was PBMCs, obtained after 36 months of ibrutinib treatment. This chain joins TRBV5-4 and TRBJ2-3; tentatively, D is TRBD2 (5 bases). This clonotype originated in a human donor with chronic lymphocytic leukemia. The CDR3 bases are TGTGCCAGCAGCTTAAAGGAGGTCACAGATACGCAGTATTTT. Translated, it gives CASSLKEVTDTQYF.